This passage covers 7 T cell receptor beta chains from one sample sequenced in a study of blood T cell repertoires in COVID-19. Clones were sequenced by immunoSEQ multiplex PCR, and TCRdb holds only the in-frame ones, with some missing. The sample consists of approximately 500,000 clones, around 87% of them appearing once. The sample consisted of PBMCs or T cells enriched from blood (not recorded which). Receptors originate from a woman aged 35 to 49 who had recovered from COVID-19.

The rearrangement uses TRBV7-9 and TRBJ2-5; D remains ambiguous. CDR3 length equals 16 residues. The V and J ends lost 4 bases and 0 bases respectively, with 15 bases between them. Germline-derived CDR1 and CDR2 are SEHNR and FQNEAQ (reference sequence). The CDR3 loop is CASSSNPTLYQETQYF. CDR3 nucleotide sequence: TGTGCCAGCAGCTCCAACCCAACATTGTACCAAGAGACCCAGTACTTC.

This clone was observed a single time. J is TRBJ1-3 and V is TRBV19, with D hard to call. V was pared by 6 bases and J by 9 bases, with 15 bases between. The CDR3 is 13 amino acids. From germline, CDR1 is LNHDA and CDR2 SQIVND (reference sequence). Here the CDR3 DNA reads TGTGCCAGTAGACCCCATGTGGAGGGCACCATATATTTT. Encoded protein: CASRPHVEGTIYF.

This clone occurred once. The CDR3 region has the DNA TGTGCCACATATGGCCCAGTGCCGGGCTACACCTTC. Its protein is CATYGPVPGYTF. The J gene is TRBJ1-2, the V gene TRBV6-5; D ambiguous. The CDR3 length is 12 residues. Germline V lookup: CDR1 MNHEY, CDR2 SVGAGI. V lost 10 bases, J lost 8 bases, and 17 bases lay in between.

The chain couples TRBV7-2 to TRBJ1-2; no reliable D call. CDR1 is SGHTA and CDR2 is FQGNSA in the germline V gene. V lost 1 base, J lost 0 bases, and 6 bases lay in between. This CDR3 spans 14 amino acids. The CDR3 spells CASSLDQANYGYTF. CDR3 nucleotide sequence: TGTGCCAGCAGCTTAGACCAGGCTAACTATGGCTACACCTTC.

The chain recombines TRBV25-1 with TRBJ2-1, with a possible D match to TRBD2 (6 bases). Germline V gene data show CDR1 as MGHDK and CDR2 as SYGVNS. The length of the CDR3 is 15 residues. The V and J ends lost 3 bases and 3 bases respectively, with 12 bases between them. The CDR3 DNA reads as TGTGCCAGCAGTGACGGTAGCGGCTACTACAATGAGCAGTTCTTC. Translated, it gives CASSDGSGYYNEQFF.

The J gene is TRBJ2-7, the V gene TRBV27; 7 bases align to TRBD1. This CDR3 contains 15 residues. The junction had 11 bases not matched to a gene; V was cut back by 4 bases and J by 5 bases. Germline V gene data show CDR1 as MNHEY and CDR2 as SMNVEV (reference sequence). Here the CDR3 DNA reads TGTGCCAGCAGTTCCGGGACAGTAGTATCCCACGAGCAGTACTTC. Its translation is CASSSGTVVSHEQYF.

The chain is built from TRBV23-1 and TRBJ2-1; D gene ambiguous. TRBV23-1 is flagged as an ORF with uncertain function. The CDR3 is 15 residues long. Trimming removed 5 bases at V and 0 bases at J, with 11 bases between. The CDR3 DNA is TGCGCCAGCAGTGAGAGACTTAGCTCCTACAATGAGCAGTTCTTC. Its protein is CASSERLSSYNEQFF.